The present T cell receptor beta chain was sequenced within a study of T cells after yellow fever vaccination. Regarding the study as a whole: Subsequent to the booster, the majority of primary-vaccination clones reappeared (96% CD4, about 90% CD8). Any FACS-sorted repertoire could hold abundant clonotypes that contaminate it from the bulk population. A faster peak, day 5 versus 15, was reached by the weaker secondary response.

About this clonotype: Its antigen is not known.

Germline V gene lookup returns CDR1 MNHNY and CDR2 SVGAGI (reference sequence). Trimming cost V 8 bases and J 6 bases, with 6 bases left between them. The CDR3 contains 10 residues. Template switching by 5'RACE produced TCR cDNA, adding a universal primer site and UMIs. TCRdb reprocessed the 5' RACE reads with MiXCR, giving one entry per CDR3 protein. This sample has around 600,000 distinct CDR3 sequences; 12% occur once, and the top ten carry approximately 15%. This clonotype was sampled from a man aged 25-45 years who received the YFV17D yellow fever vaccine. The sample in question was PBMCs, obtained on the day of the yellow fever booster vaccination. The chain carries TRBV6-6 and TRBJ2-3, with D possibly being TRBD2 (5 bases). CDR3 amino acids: CASLADTQYF. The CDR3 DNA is TGTGCCAGCTTAGCGGATACGCAGTATTTT.